Shown below are 27 T cell receptor beta chains from a single sample sequenced in a study of shared clonotypes between healthy human individuals. Generated by immunoSEQ multiplex PCR, the TCRdb table keeps only in-frame clones and is missing some. Here the sample spans 400,000 to 500,000 clones, roughly 85% being singletons. Material: PBMCs. All receptors derive from a woman aged 40 to 50 in good health. Some clones in this sample may be carry-over from other donors' samples.

The chain uses TRBV18 and TRBJ2-7; D might be TRBD2 (6 bases). Germline V gene sequence: CDR1 KGHSH, CDR2 LQKENI. This CDR3 is 12 amino acids long. Trimming took off 6 bases at V and 6 bases at J, with 12 bases between the two ends. As DNA, the CDR3 is TGTGCCAGCTCCCGAATGGGGGGCGAGCAGTACTTC. Its protein is CASSRMGGEQYF.

This chain links TRBV18 with TRBJ2-2; TRBD1 agrees at 7 bases. CDR1 is KGHSH, CDR2 LQKENI, per germline. This CDR3 spans 15 amino acids. Trimming took 6 bases from V and 3 from J; bases not matched to a gene: 7. The CDR3 coding sequence is TGTGCCAGCTCCCCCACAGGGGATCACACCGGGGAGCTGTTTTTT. It encodes CASSPTGDHTGELFF.

V usage is TRBV4-2 and J usage is TRBJ2-7, with a possible D match to TRBD2 (5 bases). V dropped 1 base and J dropped 7 bases, with 17 bases sitting between them. The CDR3 has 15 residues. Per germline, CDR1 LGHNA and CDR2 YNFKEQ. The CDR3 sequence: CASSQVPDLVREQYF. The CDR3, as DNA: TGTGCCAGCAGCCAAGTTCCGGACTTGGTGCGGGAGCAGTACTTC.

J is TRBJ1-1 and V is TRBV7-8; D perhaps matches TRBD1 (5 bases). Trimming shortened V by 5 bases and J by 5 bases, and 15 bases separated the two germline ends. Germline CDR1 reads SGHVS; CDR2 reads FQNEAQ. CDR3 length: 14 amino acids. This CDR3 reads CASSQNPGRTEAFF. CDR3 in DNA: TGTGCCAGCAGCCAGAACCCGGGACGTACTGAAGCTTTCTTT.

In this sample, this clone turned up a few times. This chain uses TRBV29-1 with TRBJ2-1; TRBD1 matches 11 bases. This CDR3 is built from 18 residues. Unmatched junction bases numbered 15, after V lost 4 bases and J lost 4 bases. Germline CDR1 reads SQVTM; CDR2 reads ANQGSEA. CDR3 nucleotide sequence: TGCAGCGTTGCCTCGGAAGGGGACAGGGGGACAAAATACAATGAGCAGTTCTTC. Its translation is CSVASEGDRGTKYNEQFF.

On this clone: Additional DNA sequences in this sample encode the identical CDR3. This chain joins TRBV19 and TRBJ2-2; 9 nucleotides align to TRBD1. The V and J ends lost 5 bases and 3 bases, in that order; junction bases with no gene match: 1. Germline assignment: CDR1 LNHDA and CDR2 SQIVND (reference sequence). CDR3 length: 14 residues. Written as DNA, the CDR3 is TGTGCCAGTAGTGGACAGGGGTACACCGGGGAGCTGTTTTTT. This sequence encodes CASSGQGYTGELFF.

The gene calls are TRBV6-1 and TRBJ1-1; D is unresolved. V lost 4 bases, J lost 4 bases, and 16 bases lay in between. In germline, CDR1 is MNHNS, CDR2 SASEGT. The CDR3 spans 15 residues. The CDR3 coding sequence is TGTGCCAGCAGTGCAACCTGGAGTGACGGCACTGAAGCTTTCTTT. This translates into CASSATWSDGTEAFF.

The rearrangement joins TRBV9 to TRBJ2-7, with 8 nucleotides matching TRBD1. J was trimmed by 1 base and V by 0 bases; bases with no gene match: 3. The CDR3 contains 15 residues. Per germline, CDR1 SGDLS and CDR2 YYNGEE. CDR3 region: CASSVGDRYSYEQYF. Here the CDR3 DNA reads TGTGCCAGCAGCGTAGGGGACAGGTATTCCTACGAGCAGTACTTC.

The genes are TRBV15 and TRBJ1-5; tentatively, D is TRBD1 (5 bases). Trimming took off 2 bases at V and 6 bases at J, with 14 bases between the two ends. CDR1 is LNHNV, CDR2 YYDKDF, per germline (reference sequence). The CDR3 consists of 15 residues. CDR3 sequence: CATSRWGGGGQPQHF. DNA of the CDR3: TGTGCCACCAGCAGATGGGGGGGTGGAGGTCAGCCCCAGCATTTT.

This clone was seen more than once but under ten times. The chain couples TRBV6-5 to TRBJ2-2; TRBD2 matches at 11 bases. Per the germline V gene, CDR1 is MNHEY and CDR2 is SVGAGI. V was pared by 4 bases and J by 4 bases, with 5 bases of the junction left unmatched. CDR3 length equals 16 residues. The CDR3 region is CASSLVAGGGTGELFF. The CDR3, as DNA: TGTGCCAGCAGTTTGGTAGCGGGAGGGGGCACCGGGGAGCTGTTTTTT.

This clone was detected only once. This chain uses TRBV6-1 with TRBJ1-2; D uncertain. The ends were cut back, 6 bases at V and 4 bases at J, with 15 bases in the middle. The CDR3 loop spans 14 amino acids. Germline V gives CDR1 MNHNS, CDR2 SASEGT. CDR3 nucleotides: TGTGCCAGCAGAACCGGACTCGGGGTCTATGGCTACACCTTC. This codes for CASRTGLGVYGYTF.

The rearrangement joins TRBV5-1 to TRBJ2-5, with D tentatively TRBD2 (5 bases). The V end lost 0 bases, the J end lost 3 bases, and 9 bases lay between the germline ends. The V gene's germline CDR1 is SGHRS and CDR2 YFSETQ. The CDR3 is made up of 14 amino acids. CDR3 in DNA: TGCGCCAGCAGCTTGGCGGGAATGGAAGAGACCCAGTACTTC. Translated: CASSLAGMEETQYF.

Concerning this clone: Other DNA variants within this sample encode the same CDR3. The chain joins TRBV11-2 to TRBJ2-5; 9 bases map to TRBD1. Unmatched junction bases numbered 2, after V lost 6 bases and J lost 3 bases. Germline loops: CDR1 SGHAT, CDR2 FQNNGV. This CDR3 has 13 amino acids. CDR3 sequence reads: CASSRDREETQYF. CDR3 sequence (DNA): TGTGCCAGCAGTAGGGACAGGGAAGAGACCCAGTACTTC.

The rearrangement links TRBV15 to TRBJ2-1, with D perhaps TRBD2 (6 bases). Germline values: CDR1 LNHNV, CDR2 YYDKDF (reference sequence). Trimming shortened V by 5 bases and J by 3 bases, and 11 bases separated the two germline ends. This CDR3 spans 14 amino acids. CDR3 nucleotide sequence: TGTGCCACCAGCTGGGGGGTGAACTACAATGAGCAGTTCTTC. It encodes CATSWGVNYNEQFF. Based on the CDR3 plus reference TRBV15 and TRBJ2-1, the full variable domain is DAMVIQNPRYQVTQFGKPVTLSCSQTLNHNVMYWYQQKSSQAPKLLFHYYDKDFNNEADTPDNFQSRRPNTSFCFLDIRSPGLGDTAMYLCATSWGVNYNEQFFGPGTRLTVL.

V and J are TRBV10-2 and TRBJ1-2; tentatively, D is TRBD1 (5 bases). V was cut by 9 bases and J by 3 bases, with 11 bases left in between. The CDR3 totals 12 residues. Germline assignment: CDR1 WSHSY and CDR2 SAAADI. CDR3 loop: CASGTGDYGYTF. CDR3 DNA sequence: TGCGCCAGTGGGACGGGAGACTATGGCTACACCTTC.

The gene calls are TRBV28 and TRBJ2-7; 7 nucleotides agree with TRBD2. Trimming took 6 bases from V and 5 from J; bases not matched to a gene: 7. Per germline, CDR1 MDHEN and CDR2 SYDVKM. This CDR3 has 13 residues. For the CDR3, the DNA is TGTGCCAGCAGCCAGACTAGCACCCACGAGCAGTACTTC. Amino acids: CASSQTSTHEQYF.

V gene TRBV20-1 combines with J gene TRBJ2-1; possibly TRBD1 for D (5 bases). The CDR3 is 11 residues long. CDR1 and CDR2 (germline): DFQATT, SNEGSKA (reference sequence). V lost 6 bases to trimming and J lost 4 bases, with 7 bases between them. CDR3 in DNA: TGCAGTGCAGGGGTGTACAATGAGCAGTTCTTC. This encodes CSAGVYNEQFF.

To note about this clone: Possible read error: a much larger clone is one base away. The J gene is TRBJ2-3, the V gene TRBV6-4; 7 nucleotides align to TRBD1. Losses at the gene ends were 4 bases for V and 0 bases for J; bases not matched to a gene: 7. The CDR3 extends over 16 amino acids. Germline loops: CDR1 MRHNA, CDR2 SNTAGT. The CDR3 DNA reads as TGTGCCAGCAGTGGCCTACCAGGGGGTAGCACAGATACGCAGTATTTT. Translation gives CASSGLPGGSTDTQYF.

Turning to this clone: One junction end does not reproduce the germline sequence, and a read error may be involved. The rearrangement links TRBV14 to TRBJ2-2, with D tentatively TRBD2 (7 bases). The length of the CDR3 is 16 residues. CDR1 and CDR2 (germline): SGHDN, FVKESK. The CDR3 protein is CAGSRGAPGSTGELFF. CDR3 nucleotides: TGTGCCGGCAGCCGGGGGGCCCCCGGGTCGACCGGGGAGCTGTTTTTT.

The CDR3 DNA follows: TGTGCCAGCAGCTTACAGGGGATCAATGAGCAGTTCTTC. This translates into CASSLQGINEQFF. The chain employs TRBV7-6 and TRBJ2-1; tentative D call: TRBD1 (6 bases). The CDR3 has 13 residues. V was trimmed by 2 bases and J by 6 bases, leaving 8 bases between them. Germline CDR1 is SGHVS and CDR2 is FNYEAQ.

This clone came up once. V and J are TRBV4-2 and TRBJ2-5, with 10 bases aligning to TRBD2. The J segment lost 2 bases and the V segment lost 0 bases, leaving 3 bases of the junction unmatched. There are 16 residues in the CDR3. Germline assignment: CDR1 LGHNA and CDR2 YNFKEQ. CDR3 bases: TGTGCCAGCAGCCAAGATCTAGCGGGGGCTCAAGAGACCCAGTACTTC. Encoded protein: CASSQDLAGAQETQYF.

This sequence joins TRBV6-1 and TRBJ2-7, with D tentatively TRBD1 (6 bases). CDR1 and CDR2 from the germline V gene are MNHNS and SASEGT. CDR3 length: 16 amino acids. V gave up 2 bases and J gave up 0 bases, with 14 bases separating them. The CDR3 region has the DNA TGTGCCAGCAGTGAAAGAGAGCAGGGGAGCTCCTACGAGCAGTACTTC. Encoded protein: CASSEREQGSSYEQYF.

J is TRBJ2-7 and V is TRBV19; D unclear. Trimming took off 4 bases at V and 0 bases at J, with 13 bases between the two ends. Germline CDR1 and CDR2: LNHDA and SQIVND (reference sequence). There are 15 residues in the CDR3. In nucleotides, the CDR3 is TGTGCCAGTAGTACCACTGGACGGCCCTCCTACGAGCAGTACTTC. Its translation is CASSTTGRPSYEQYF.

The V call is TRBV25-1, the J call TRBJ1-2, with D unclear. This CDR3 comprises 11 residues. Trimming removed 5 bases from V and 0 bases from J, with 1 base in between. The germline gives CDR1 MGHDK, CDR2 SYGVNS. The CDR3 sequence is CASSSNYGYTF. The CDR3 region has the DNA TGTGCCAGCAGTTCTAACTATGGCTACACCTTC.

This clone appeared once. V gene TRBV5-4 combines with J gene TRBJ1-2, with 10 bases matching TRBD1. This CDR3 is 15 amino acids long. Germline CDR1 SGHNT, CDR2 YYREEE (reference sequence). J lost 5 bases, V lost 4 bases, and 8 bases had no gene match. The CDR3 nucleotides read TGTGCCAGCAGCCCAGCGGACAGGGGGGAGTATGGCTACACCTTC. Amino acids: CASSPADRGEYGYTF.

The V and J genes are TRBV15 and TRBJ2-7; the match to TRBD2 covers 16 bases. The germline CDR1 and CDR2 sequences are LNHNV and YYDKDF (reference sequence). V lost 0 bases and J lost 9; bases outside the gene matches: 5. The CDR3 runs 16 residues. The CDR3 sequence is CATSRDPGLAGGGQYF. CDR3 sequence (DNA): TGTGCCACCAGCAGAGACCCGGGACTAGCGGGAGGGGGGCAGTACTTC.

The chain is built from TRBV5-1 and TRBJ1-1; the D is unclear. The CDR3 has 15 amino acids. Germline CDR1 and CDR2: SGHRS and YFSETQ. Trimming removed 1 base from V and 0 bases from J, with 10 bases in between. DNA of the CDR3: TGCGCCAGCAGCTTGAATGGGGAATTGAACACTGAAGCTTTCTTT. Its protein product is CASSLNGELNTEAFF.